This TCR beta chain originates from a study of blood T cell repertoires in COVID-19. The wider study: From the United States, Italy and Spain came samples of acute and convalescent COVID-19. Sources were T cells, B-cell-depleted T cells, or PBMCs; the material itself was cDNA or gDNA.

The CDR3 contains 15 residues. With 10 bases clipped from V and 0 bases from J, the junction kept 7 bases outside the gene matches. Germline CDR1 MNHEY, CDR2 SVGAGI. As processed by the authors: Amplifying reference gene primers gave estimates of nucleated cell counts. Profiling relied on immunoSEQ multiplex PCR, and the TCRdb table lists in-frame clones only, not all of them. That table is the source of V, J and clone size, and D and trimming were worked out from the DNA. The sample contains 120,000 to 150,000 clones, around 81% of which appear only once. The receptor comes from a woman between 35 and 50 years old with active or convalescent COVID-19. Sequenced: peripheral blood. The chain couples TRBV6-5 to TRBJ1-5; 9 bases align to TRBD1. The CDR3 here is CATAWGQGSNQPQHF. CDR3 DNA sequence: TGTGCCACAGCGTGGGGACAGGGTAGCAATCAGCCCCAGCATTTT.